The 29 T cell receptor beta chains below were found in one sample sequenced in a study of TIL therapy for anti-PD-1-resistant metastatic lung cancer. Time point in this sample: pre-treatment sample, taken before nivolumab and TIL therapy. Pleural nodules or supraclavicular lymph nodes made up most of the excised metastases sampled. The immunoSEQ assay was v3. Clones were sequenced by immunoSEQ multiplex PCR, and TCRdb holds only the in-frame ones, with some missing. This table has 50,000 to 60,000 clones, roughly 70% appearing once. The source material was tumor tissue, sampled at baseline. Receptor source: a person aged 25 to 85 with non-small cell lung cancer.

A single count supports this clone. The rearrangement uses TRBV5-1 and TRBJ2-1; 10 bases fit TRBD2. This CDR3 is built from 15 residues. The germline V gene encodes CDR1 SGHRS and CDR2 YFSETQ. With V trimmed by 0 bases and J by 7 bases, 4 bases remained unmatched. The CDR3 is CASSLVLAGANEQFF. DNA of the CDR3: TGCGCCAGCAGCTTGGTTCTAGCGGGGGCGAATGAGCAGTTCTTC.

The V gene is TRBV2, the J gene TRBJ2-5, with 7 positions matching TRBD1. This CDR3 has 16 residues. V lost 5 bases to trimming and J lost 3 bases; unmatched junction nucleotides: 12. In germline, CDR1 is SNHLY, CDR2 FYNNEI. CDR3 coding DNA: TGTGCCAGCAGTCCCTCCCGGGACAGCTCCGAAGAGACCCAGTACTTC. It codes for CASSPSRDSSEETQYF.

This chain joins TRBV27 and TRBJ2-5; TRBD2 agrees at 8 bases. CDR3 length: 16 residues. The V and J ends lost 1 base and 5 bases, in that order; junction bases with no gene match: 9. Germline-derived CDR1 and CDR2 are MNHEY and SMNVEV (reference sequence). The CDR3 sequence: CASSLFYGRAEETQYF. The CDR3 DNA reads TGTGCCAGCAGTTTATTTTACGGGAGGGCCGAGGAGACCCAGTACTTC.

V is TRBV7-8 and J is TRBJ2-7, with D possibly matching TRBD1 (5 bases). The CDR3 sequence is 14 residues long. Germline lookup yields CDR1 SGHVS and CDR2 FQNEAQ. V was trimmed by 1 base and J by 3 bases, leaving 10 bases between them. CDR3 nucleotides: TGTGCCAGCAGCTTAGGACAGAACTTCTACGAGCAGTACTTC. This codes for CASSLGQNFYEQYF.

The V call is TRBV9, the J call TRBJ2-1, with a tentative D call TRBD2 (5 bases). The V and J ends lost 0 bases and 6 bases respectively, with 16 bases between them. Looked up from germline, CDR1 is SGDLS and CDR2 is YYNGEE. The CDR3 covers 16 residues. CDR3 amino acids: CASSVEMGRLGNEQFF. DNA for the CDR3: TGTGCCAGCAGCGTAGAGATGGGGAGACTTGGCAATGAGCAGTTCTTC.

This chain joins TRBV7-2 and TRBJ1-1; TRBD1 agrees at 7 bases. The junction had 10 bases not matched to a gene; V was cut back by 5 bases and J by 4 bases. The CDR3 runs to 15 residues. The V gene's germline CDR1 is SGHTA and CDR2 FQGNSA. The chain's CDR3 is CASSLKGGGGTEAFF. In nucleotides, the CDR3 is TGTGCCAGCAGCCTTAAAGGGGGCGGAGGCACTGAAGCTTTCTTT.

The rearrangement joins TRBV2 to TRBJ2-3, with a tentative D call TRBD2 (5 bases). The CDR3 is 15 amino acids. V was clipped by 7 bases and J by 0 bases, with 14 bases between them. Germline assignment: CDR1 SNHLY and CDR2 FYNNEI. As DNA, the CDR3 is TGTGCCAGCACCCAAGAGGACTCTAGCACAGATACGCAGTATTTT. It translates to CASTQEDSSTDTQYF.

This sequence joins TRBV7-2 and TRBJ2-7; 8 bases line up with TRBD2. V was pared by 1 base and J by 4 bases, with 6 bases of the junction left unmatched. The CDR3 runs 15 residues. Germline V gene sequence: CDR1 SGHTA, CDR2 FQGNSA. In DNA, the CDR3 is TGTGCCAGCAGCTTAGTAGCGGGACCACCGTACGAGCAGTACTTC. Residues: CASSLVAGPPYEQYF.

The chain joins TRBV18 to TRBJ1-1; D remains ambiguous. The V and J ends lost 4 bases and 0 bases respectively, with 18 bases between them. Germline CDR1 KGHSH, CDR2 LQKENI. This CDR3 spans 17 amino acids. CDR3 sequence reads: CASSQGPTPIMNTEAFF. In DNA, the CDR3 is TGTGCCAGCTCACAGGGCCCTACTCCTATTATGAACACTGAAGCTTTCTTT.

This chain joins TRBV5-1 and TRBJ2-2, with a tentative D call TRBD2 (6 bases). The CDR3 totals 15 residues. The germline CDR1 and CDR2 sequences are SGHRS and YFSETQ. The V end was cut by 2 bases, the J end by 6 bases, with 14 bases between. The CDR3 coding sequence is TGCGCCAGCAGCTTCTCGCGGACTAACTCCGGGGAGCTGTTTTTT. This encodes CASSFSRTNSGELFF. The full variable domain, completed using reference TRBV5-1 and TRBJ2-2, is KAGVTQTPRYLIKTRGQQVTLSCSPISGHRSVSWYQQTPGQGLQFLFEYFSETQRNKGNFPGRFSGRQFSNSRSEMNVSTLELGDSALYLCASSFSRTNSGELFFGEGSRLTVL.

This sequence joins TRBV5-1 and TRBJ2-3, with 14 nucleotides matching TRBD2. The CDR3 has 16 residues. Germline values: CDR1 SGHRS, CDR2 YFSETQ. V trimming: 0 bases; J trimming: 6 bases; junction bases outside the gene matches: 3. The CDR3 sequence is CASSLARLAGGDTQYF. The CDR3, as DNA: TGCGCCAGCAGCTTGGCACGACTAGCGGGAGGGGATACGCAGTATTTT.

The rearrangement uses TRBV6-1 and TRBJ1-5; D perhaps matches TRBD1 (5 bases). The CDR3 length is 16 residues. The germline gives CDR1 MNHNS, CDR2 SASEGT. The germline V and J ends were trimmed by 3 bases and 2 bases, with 14 bases remaining between them. The CDR3 loop reads CASSEEGLIGNQPQHF. The CDR3 DNA reads TGTGCCAGCAGTGAGGAGGGGTTGATTGGCAATCAGCCCCAGCATTTT.

Comment on this clone: The same CDR3 arises from other DNA sequences in this sample as well. This chain links TRBV27 with TRBJ2-1; D is uncertain. Germline CDR1 is MNHEY and CDR2 is SMNVEV (reference sequence). This CDR3 region has 13 residues. Trimming cost V 2 bases and J 4 bases, with 6 bases left between them. The CDR3 DNA reads TGTGCCAGCAGTTTAAGACCGTACAATGAGCAGTTCTTC. Translating it yields CASSLRPYNEQFF.

This clone qualifies as medium-sized. The CDR3 is CASSRTGSGSPLHF. The CDR3, as DNA: TGTGCCAGCAGCAGAACAGGGTCCGGGTCACCCCTCCACTTT. The V and J genes are TRBV2 and TRBJ1-6, with D tentatively TRBD1 (6 bases). CDR1 is SNHLY, CDR2 FYNNEI, per germline. V lost 6 bases and J 10 bases, leaving 16 bases between the germline ends. This CDR3 contains 14 residues.

The rearrangement uses TRBV5-1 and TRBJ2-7; TRBD2 agrees at 10 bases. The CDR3 loop spans 14 amino acids. Germline CDR1 and CDR2: SGHRS and YFSETQ. V lost 4 bases and J lost 4; bases outside the gene matches: 5. The CDR3 loop is CASSPIAGGYEQYF. In DNA form, the CDR3 reads TGCGCCAGCAGCCCGATAGCGGGGGGTTACGAGCAGTACTTC. The full variable domain, in which reference TRBV5-1 and TRBJ2-7 provide the parts outside the CDR3, is KAGVTQTPRYLIKTRGQQVTLSCSPISGHRSVSWYQQTPGQGLQFLFEYFSETQRNKGNFPGRFSGRQFSNSRSEMNVSTLELGDSALYLCASSPIAGGYEQYFGPGTRLTVT.

There are a few counts of this clone. V is TRBV7-2 and J is TRBJ1-6; TRBD1 matches 7 bases. V lost 6 bases to trimming and J lost 6 bases; unmatched junction nucleotides: 8. Germline assignment: CDR1 SGHTA and CDR2 FQGNSA. The CDR3 length is 15 residues. The DNA of the CDR3 is TGTGCCAGCAGTCCCTTTGGGACAGCTAATTCACCCCTCCACTTT. Encoded protein: CASSPFGTANSPLHF. Full variable domain (remainder filled in from reference TRBV7-2 and TRBJ1-6): GAGVSQSPSNKVTEKGKDVELRCDPISGHTALYWYRQSLGQGLEFLIYFQGNSAPDKSGLPSDRFSAERTGGSVSTLTIQRTQQEDSAVYLCASSPFGTANSPLHFGNGTRLTVT.

The J gene is TRBJ2-5, the V gene TRBV29-1, with 9 bases matching TRBD2. J was trimmed by 5 bases and V by 2 bases; bases with no gene match: 9. The CDR3 contains 15 residues. Germline CDR1 and CDR2: SQVTM and ANQGSEA. The CDR3 DNA reads as TGCAGCGTTGAAACTGGCGGGGGGGCCGGTGAGACCCAGTACTTC. Its translation is CSVETGGGAGETQYF.

In the case of this clone: Other DNA sequences within the sample encode an identical CDR3. The chain joins TRBV5-1 to TRBJ1-5; 8 nucleotides line up with TRBD1. Per germline, CDR1 SGHRS and CDR2 YFSETQ. Trimming cost V 0 bases and J 4 bases; bases outside gene matches: 0. The CDR3 spans 14 residues. The CDR3 sequence is CASSLGDRNQPQHF. The CDR3 nucleotides read TGCGCCAGCAGCTTGGGGGACAGGAATCAGCCCCAGCATTTT.

The J gene is TRBJ1-6, the V gene TRBV7-9, with D unresolved. The CDR3 has 13 amino acids. V lost 5 bases and J 10 bases, leaving 12 bases between the germline ends. Germline V gene lookup returns CDR1 SEHNR and CDR2 FQNEAQ (reference sequence). The CDR3 loop reads CASSQTGSSPLHF. The CDR3 nucleotides are TGTGCCAGCAGCCAAACGGGGTCCTCACCCCTCCACTTT.

This clone was seen a few times. The rearrangement joins TRBV6-1 to TRBJ2-7; D is perhaps TRBD2 (5 bases). The CDR3 loop spans 14 amino acids. Between the trimmed V and J ends, which lost 5 bases and 3 bases, there was a span of 14 bases. Germline CDR1 MNHNS, CDR2 SASEGT. CDR3 sequence reads: CASSPQSGSYEQYF. The CDR3, as DNA: TGTGCCAGCAGTCCCCAGAGCGGAAGCTACGAGCAGTACTTC.

The chain joins TRBV18 to TRBJ2-7, with 9 bases aligning to TRBD1. With 3 bases clipped from V and 6 bases from J, the junction kept 6 bases outside the gene matches. This CDR3 region has 14 residues. Germline loops: CDR1 KGHSH, CDR2 LQKENI. The CDR3 DNA sequence: TGTGCCAGCTCACCTCGGGGACAGGGCGGCGAGCAGTACTTC. Translated, it gives CASSPRGQGGEQYF.

This clone appeared a few times. The chain couples TRBV19 to TRBJ1-2; a weak D match, TRBD1 (5 bases). This CDR3 region has 14 residues. From germline, CDR1 is LNHDA and CDR2 SQIVND (reference sequence). The V gene lost 3 bases and the J gene lost 7 bases, with 15 bases spanning the gap. DNA of the CDR3: TGTGCCAGTAGTATTTCGGCAGGGTCTTCTGGCTACACCTTC. Its translation: CASSISAGSSGYTF.

The V call is TRBV5-1, the J call TRBJ2-7; D may be TRBD1 (6 bases). The CDR3 length is 13 residues. Germline V gene lookup returns CDR1 SGHRS and CDR2 YFSETQ. With 4 bases removed from V and 2 bases from J, the gap between germline ends came to 10 bases. DNA for the CDR3: TGCGCCAGCAGCCCCGGACAGACCTACGAGCAGTACTTC. Translation: CASSPGQTYEQYF.

This clone was seen a few times. The V call is TRBV5-1, the J call TRBJ1-2, with D hard to call. Trimming stripped 2 bases from V and 7 bases from J, with 12 bases between. Germline values: CDR1 SGHRS, CDR2 YFSETQ. CDR3 length: 13 residues. The DNA for the CDR3 is TGCGCCAGCAGCTTCTCCGATTCAGGTGGCTACACCTTC. Translating gives CASSFSDSGGYTF.

V is TRBV5-4 and J is TRBJ2-3; D may be TRBD1 (6 bases). Trimming left V 0 bases short and J 11 bases short, with 13 bases between. Germline CDR1 is SGHNT and CDR2 is YYREEE (reference sequence). The CDR3 has 13 residues. As DNA, the CDR3 is TGTGCCAGCAGCTTGGAAGAGGGACAACAGCAGTATTTT. This translates into CASSLEEGQQQYF.

A few counts support this clone. The rearrangement joins TRBV10-3 to TRBJ2-7; TRBD2 is a possible D gene (6 bases). V dropped 10 bases and J dropped 4 bases, with 17 bases sitting between them. Germline V gives CDR1 ENHRY, CDR2 SYGVKD. This CDR3 is 13 amino acids long. CDR3 sequence reads: CATLRDSWYEQYF. The CDR3 nucleotides read TGTGCCACCTTACGGGACTCATGGTACGAGCAGTACTTC.

J is TRBJ1-5 and V is TRBV7-2; 9 nucleotides line up with TRBD1. Germline values: CDR1 SGHTA, CDR2 FQGNSA. V dropped 4 bases and J dropped 5; count of bases not matched to a gene: 9. The CDR3 is made up of 16 amino acids. The CDR3 DNA follows: TGTGCCAGCAGCTCATACAGGGGGCTTGGGGATCAGCCCCAGCATTTT. This translates into CASSSYRGLGDQPQHF.

The chain carries TRBV11-2 and TRBJ2-1; TRBD2 matches at 11 bases. In germline, CDR1 is SGHAT, CDR2 FQNNGV. V was clipped by 4 bases and J by 10 bases; unmatched bases: 9. This CDR3 comprises 15 residues. The CDR3 here is CASSSLAGGHGEQFF. DNA for the CDR3: TGTGCCAGCAGCTCCCTAGCGGGGGGACATGGCGAGCAGTTCTTC. The full variable domain, with the rest looked up from reference TRBV11-2 and TRBJ2-1, is EAGVAQSPRYKIIEKRQSVAFWCNPISGHATLYWYQQILGQGPKLLIQFQNNGVVDDSQLPKDRFSAERLKGVDSTLKIQPAKLEDSAVYLCASSSLAGGHGEQFFGPGTRLTVL.

This clone was seen a handful of times. This chain uses TRBV4-2 with TRBJ1-4; unclear D gene. The CDR3 has 16 residues. Germline V gene sequence: CDR1 LGHNA, CDR2 YNFKEQ. Trimming removed 1 base at V and 3 bases at J, with 12 bases between. The CDR3 reads CASSQGAVGPNEKLFF. Here the CDR3 DNA reads TGTGCCAGCAGCCAAGGGGCCGTGGGCCCTAATGAAAAACTGTTTTTT.